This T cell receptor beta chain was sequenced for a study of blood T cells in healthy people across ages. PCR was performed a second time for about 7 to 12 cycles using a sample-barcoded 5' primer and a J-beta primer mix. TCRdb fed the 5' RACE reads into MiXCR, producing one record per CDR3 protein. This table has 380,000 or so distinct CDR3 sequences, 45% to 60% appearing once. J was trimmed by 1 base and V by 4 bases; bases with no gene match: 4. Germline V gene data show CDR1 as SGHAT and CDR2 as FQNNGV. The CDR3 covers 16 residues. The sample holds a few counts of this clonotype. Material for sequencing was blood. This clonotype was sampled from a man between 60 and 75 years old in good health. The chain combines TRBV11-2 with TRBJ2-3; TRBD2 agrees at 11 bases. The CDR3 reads CASSSPGLAGTDTQYF. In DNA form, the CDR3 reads TGTGCCAGCAGCTCACCGGGACTAGCGGGCACAGATACGCAGTATTTT.